These 25 T cell receptor beta chains were all obtained from the same sample, sequenced in a study of regulatory T cells in long-lasting Graves disease. As to time point: persistent/refractory GD, antithyroid drugs over 5 years with positive TRAb. PBMCs were the source of the RNA used for TCR sequencing. Combining iRepertoire HTBI primers with Arm-PCR of CDR3 regions, the authors built TCR beta libraries. TCRdb called the multiplex PCR reads again in MiXCR, with one record for every CDR3 protein. Of 600,000 to 800,000 distinct CDR3 sequences in the sample, roughly 30% are singletons; the top ten hold about two fifths. The sample in question was peripheral blood mononuclear cells (PBMCs), obtained when the disease was refractory, from a patient treated with antithyroid drugs. The receptors shown here come from a female donor with Graves disease.

In this sample, this clonotype turned up a few times. The genes are TRBV7-3 and TRBJ1-6, with a tentative D call TRBD1 (6 bases). The germline V and J ends were trimmed by 0 bases and 10 bases, with 16 bases remaining between them. CDR1 SGHTA and CDR2 FQGTGA come from the germline V gene. This CDR3 has 16 residues. This CDR3 reads CASSLTGQGTRSPLHF. In DNA form, the CDR3 reads TGTGCCAGCAGCTTAACGGGGCAGGGGACAAGATCACCCCTCCACTTT.

This clonotype appeared many times. This chain connects TRBV19 to TRBJ2-7; D possibly matches TRBD1 or TRBD2 (5 bases each). The germline V gene has CDR1 LNHDA and CDR2 SQIVND (reference sequence). The CDR3 loop spans 17 amino acids. The ends were cut back, 0 bases at V and 0 bases at J, with 15 bases in the middle. The CDR3 DNA reads as TGTGCCAGTAGTATAGATCCGACGGGGCAGACCTCCTACGAGCAGTACTTC. As protein: CASSIDPTGQTSYEQYF. The full variable domain, in which reference TRBV19 and TRBJ2-7 provide the parts outside the CDR3, is DGGITQSPKYLFRKEGQNVTLSCEQNLNHDAMYWYRQDPGQGLRLIYYSQIVNDFQKGDIAEGYSVSREKKESFPLTVTSAQKNPTAFYLCASSIDPTGQTSYEQYFGPGTRLTVT.

V usage is TRBV6-2 or TRBV6-3 and J usage is TRBJ2-4; the D gene could be TRBD1 or TRBD2 (6 bases each). V was trimmed by 5 bases and J by 1 base, leaving 9 bases between them. Looked up from germline, CDR1 is MNHEY and CDR2 is SVGEGT. This CDR3 spans 14 amino acids. This CDR3 reads CASSRGGAKNIQYF. The CDR3 bases are TGTGCCAGCAGTCGAGGGGGGGCCAAAAACATTCAGTACTTC.

This clonotype has more than one count but fewer than ten. This chain joins TRBV19 and TRBJ1-6, with D hard to call. The CDR3 sequence is 15 residues long. Germline V lookup: CDR1 LNHDA, CDR2 SQIVND (reference sequence). V was clipped by 6 bases and J by 5 bases, with 14 bases between them. The CDR3 loop is CASSPLGSNNSPLHF. In DNA form, the CDR3 reads TGTGCCAGTAGCCCACTGGGGTCGAATAATTCACCCCTCCACTTT.

The gene calls are TRBV18 and TRBJ1-1; 8 bases fit TRBD1. Per germline, CDR1 KGHSH and CDR2 LQKENI. The length of the CDR3 is 15 residues. With 5 bases clipped from V and 4 bases from J, the junction kept 9 bases outside the gene matches. In nucleotides, the CDR3 is TGTGCCAGCTCAGCGAAGTCAGGGGGCGGCACTGAAGCTTTCTTT. Protein: CASSAKSGGGTEAFF.

The chain recombines TRBV12-3 or TRBV12-4 with TRBJ1-5; D might be TRBD1 (6 bases). The CDR3 is 14 amino acids. V was clipped by 9 bases and J by 0 bases, with 12 bases between them. CDR3 DNA sequence: TGTGCCAGTACAGGGCCCTATAGCAATCAGCCCCAGCATTTT. Translated: CASTGPYSNQPQHF.

This chain links TRBV19 with TRBJ2-7; TRBD2 might be the D (5 bases). In germline, CDR1 is LNHDA, CDR2 SQIVND (reference sequence). Trimming pared 7 bases from V and 2 bases from J, leaving 9 bases between. CDR3 size: 12 residues. The CDR3 is CASKDGAYEQYF. CDR3 coding DNA: TGTGCCAGTAAGGACGGGGCCTACGAGCAGTACTTC.

Worth noting for this clonotype: It may be a read error: a sequence one base away is much more abundant. The chain links TRBV11-2 to TRBJ2-7; TRBD1 matches at 8 bases. CDR3 length: 16 residues. CDR1 and CDR2 (germline): SGHAT, FQNNGV. CDR3 DNA: TGTACCAGCAGCTTAGAGGGGCGGGGACAGGTGAGGGAGCAGTACTTC. Protein: CTSSLEGRGQVREQYF.

This rearrangement joins TRBV9 to TRBJ1-2; D remains ambiguous. Germline V gene data show CDR1 as SGDLS and CDR2 as YYNGEE. V was cut by 1 base and J by 3 bases, with 7 bases left in between. CDR3 length equals 13 residues. CDR3 DNA sequence: TGTGCCAGCAGCGTATCAGCTGACTATGGCTACACCTTC. Translating it yields CASSVSADYGYTF.

This clonotype was observed a few times. This chain links TRBV14 with TRBJ1-4; D not resolved. V was clipped by 4 bases and J by 8 bases, with 17 bases between them. Germline V gives CDR1 SGHDN, CDR2 FVKESK. The CDR3 loop spans 15 amino acids. CDR3 DNA: TGTGCCAGCAGCCCACTTCGGGGATCGAGCGAAAAACTGTTTTTT. Translating gives CASSPLRGSSEKLFF.

The J gene is TRBJ2-5, the V gene TRBV11-2; D is perhaps TRBD2 (6 bases). Germline values: CDR1 SGHAT, CDR2 FQNNGV. CDR3 length: 15 amino acids. Trimming shortened V by 4 bases and J by 4 bases, and 16 bases separated the two germline ends. CDR3 coding DNA: TGTGCCAGCAGCTCTGTACACCCGGGGGTAGAGACCCAGTACTTC. It is translated as CASSSVHPGVETQYF.

The sample holds a few counts of this clonotype. One end of the junction varies from germline; a read error may be responsible. V and J are TRBV6-1 and TRBJ1-2; TRBD1 agrees at 9 bases. Germline values: CDR1 MNHNS, CDR2 SASEGT. This CDR3 contains 11 residues. The CDR3 protein is CASRLGQGYHF. CDR3 DNA sequence: TGTGCCAGCAGATTGGGACAGGGCTATCATTTC.

V is TRBV7-3 and J is TRBJ1-4, with D uncertain. Germline loops: CDR1 SGHTA, CDR2 FQGTGA. Trimming removed 5 bases from V and 2 bases from J, with 9 bases in between. The length of the CDR3 is 14 residues. Here the CDR3 DNA reads TGTGCCAGCAGCGTTGCTATCACTAATGAAAAACTGTTTTTT. This encodes CASSVAITNEKLFF.

The V and J genes are TRBV18 and TRBJ2-7; 7 bases fit TRBD2. There are 14 residues in the CDR3. The ends lost 2 bases at V and 4 bases at J; junction bases unmatched: 5. Germline V gives CDR1 KGHSH, CDR2 LQKENI. The CDR3 spells CASSPEGLRYEQYF. In DNA, the CDR3 is TGTGCCAGCTCACCAGAGGGACTAAGATACGAGCAGTACTTC. The full variable domain, in which reference TRBV18 and TRBJ2-7 provide the parts outside the CDR3, is NAGVMQNPRHLVRRRGQEARLRCSPMKGHSHVYWYRQLPEEGLKFMVYLQKENIIDESGMPKERFSAEFPKEGPSILRIQQVVRGDSAAYFCASSPEGLRYEQYFGPGTRLTVT.

CDR3 coding DNA: TGTGCCAGCAGTTGGGGGGGACACCTGAACACTGAAGCTTTCTTT. Amino acid sequence: CASSWGGHLNTEAFF. The V and J genes are TRBV28 and TRBJ1-1, with a tentative D call TRBD1 (6 bases). In germline, CDR1 is MDHEN, CDR2 SYDVKM. V was clipped by 4 bases and J by 0 bases, with 12 bases between them. The CDR3 loop spans 15 amino acids.

The chain joins TRBV29-1 to TRBJ2-4, with D maybe TRBD2 (6 bases). The CDR3 extends over 11 amino acids. V dropped 4 bases and J dropped 7 bases, with 8 bases sitting between them. Per the germline V gene, CDR1 is SQVTM and CDR2 is ANQGSEA. DNA for the CDR3: TGCAGCGTTGGGCTAGCGAACATTCAGTACTTC. Amino acid sequence: CSVGLANIQYF.

V and J are TRBV20-1 and TRBJ1-5; unclear D gene. Per the germline V gene, CDR1 is DFQATT and CDR2 is SNEGSKA (reference sequence). Between the trimmed V and J ends, which lost 2 bases and 4 bases, there was a span of 9 bases. The CDR3 totals 13 residues. CDR3 nucleotides: TGCAGTGCTAGACCAACGGGGAATCAGCCCCAGCATTTT. Its protein product is CSARPTGNQPQHF.

This clonotype was picked up a small number of times. The J gene is TRBJ2-7, the V gene TRBV6-1, with D possibly TRBD1 on 6 matching bases. The ends were cut back, 3 bases at V and 6 bases at J, with 15 bases in the middle. The CDR3 has 14 residues. The V gene's germline CDR1 is MNHNS and CDR2 SASEGT. CDR3 DNA: TGTGCCAGCAGTGATTCTTCCCCAGGGGTCGAGCAGTACTTC. Translation gives CASSDSSPGVEQYF.

The chain employs TRBV6-1 and TRBJ1-1; the D gene is possibly TRBD1 (5 bases). The CDR3 runs 15 residues. The germline V gene has CDR1 MNHNS and CDR2 SASEGT. V gave up 7 bases and J gave up 0 bases, with 15 bases separating them. For the CDR3, the DNA is TGTGCCAGCAAACCGGCGAAGGGGTTGAACACTGAAGCTTTCTTT. Translating it yields CASKPAKGLNTEAFF.

This clonotype was observed many times. This chain connects TRBV2 to TRBJ1-6; 8 bases fit TRBD1. Per the germline V gene, CDR1 is SNHLY and CDR2 is FYNNEI. The CDR3 totals 16 residues. With 4 bases clipped from V and 0 bases from J, the junction kept 2 bases outside the gene matches. This CDR3 reads CASSGGTGSYNSPLHF. CDR3 sequence (DNA): TGTGCCAGCAGTGGAGGGACAGGCTCCTATAATTCACCCCTCCACTTT. The full variable domain, rest sourced from reference TRBV2 and TRBJ1-6, is EPEVTQTPSHQVTQMGQEVILRCVPISNHLYFYWYRQILGQKVEFLVSFYNNEISEKSEIFDDQFSVERPDGSNFTLKIRSTKLEDSAMYFCASSGGTGSYNSPLHFGNGTRLTVT.

The V call is TRBV9, the J call TRBJ2-7; tentative D call: TRBD2 (5 bases). CDR1 is SGDLS and CDR2 is YYNGEE in the germline V gene. This CDR3 contains 15 residues. The ends were cut back, 3 bases at V and 2 bases at J, with 15 bases in the middle. CDR3 protein: CASSADLRGTYEQYF. The DNA for the CDR3 is TGTGCCAGCAGCGCAGATCTTAGAGGGACCTACGAGCAGTACTTC.

This chain joins TRBV6-1 and TRBJ1-3; D unresolved. There are 11 residues in the CDR3. Germline V gene data show CDR1 as MNHNS and CDR2 as SASEGT. The V and J ends lost 8 bases and 4 bases respectively, with 6 bases between them. The CDR3 loop is CASSAGNTIYF. The CDR3 nucleotides are TGTGCCAGCTCAGCGGGAAACACCATATATTTT.

The rearrangement links TRBV12-3 or TRBV12-4 to TRBJ1-5, with a weak D call TRBD1 (5 bases). Trimming took off 2 bases at V and 2 bases at J, with 13 bases between the two ends. This CDR3 has 16 residues. The CDR3 loop is CASSLLGPMGNQPQHF. The CDR3 coding sequence is TGTGCCAGCAGTTTATTGGGGCCTATGGGCAATCAGCCCCAGCATTTT.

This clonotype was recorded at least ten times. The gene calls are TRBV20-1 and TRBJ1-1; D call uncertain. Trimming took off 3 bases at V and 1 base at J, with 9 bases between the two ends. Germline loops: CDR1 DFQATT, CDR2 SNEGSKA (reference sequence). CDR3 length equals 13 residues. In nucleotides, the CDR3 is TGCAGTGCTAGTGGGGTGACGAACACTGAAGCTTTCTTT. Translating it yields CSASGVTNTEAFF.

The chain links TRBV5-1 to TRBJ1-1; no firm D call. This CDR3 contains 12 residues. Trimming left V 0 bases short and J 8 bases short, with 8 bases between. The germline CDR1 and CDR2 sequences are SGHRS and YFSETQ. The CDR3 region is CASSLDGWEAFF. CDR3 DNA sequence: TGCGCCAGCAGCTTGGACGGTTGGGAAGCTTTCTTT. Full variable domain (rest looked up from reference TRBV5-1 and TRBJ1-1): KAGVTQTPRYLIKTRGQQVTLSCSPISGHRSVSWYQQTPGQGLQFLFEYFSETQRNKGNFPGRFSGRQFSNSRSEMNVSTLELGDSALYLCASSLDGWEAFFGQGTRLTVV.